Listed below are T cell receptor beta chains from one sample, sequenced in a study of neurological immune-mediated disorders. TCRdb re-called the 5' RACE reads with MiXCR, one entry per CDR3 protein. The top ten clones hold more than 3.5% of a sample with some 50,000 distinct CDR3 sequences, around 17% of them seen once. The specimen sequenced was PBMCs. The receptor set was obtained from a man between 60 and 75 years old in good health. Each CDR3 is given with its conserved first and last residue. Each record gives: J gene, clone size, D gene, V gene, CDR3 protein, CDR3 DNA. D genes are given only for firm matches. The size field is filled for only some rows; it gives once, few, many or a size class.

j_call: TRBJ1-1
clone_size: many
d_call: -
v_call: TRBV27
cdr3_aa: CASTLGRNTEAFF
cdr3_nt: TGTGCCAGCACCTTGGGTAGGAACACTGAAGCTTTCTTT

j_call: TRBJ2-1
clone_size: -
d_call: TRBD2
v_call: TRBV5-4
cdr3_aa: CASSLASGRTLLGNEQFF
cdr3_nt: TGTGCCAGCAGCTTGGCTAGCGGGAGGACACTACTCGGCAATGAGCAGTTCTTC

j_call: TRBJ2-7
clone_size: -
d_call: -
v_call: TRBV29-1
cdr3_aa: CSVEGRYYEQYF
cdr3_nt: TGCAGCGTTGAAGGGCGGTACTACGAGCAGTACTTC

j_call: TRBJ2-3
clone_size: many
d_call: -
v_call: TRBV28
cdr3_aa: CASSLGRRGDTQYF
cdr3_nt: TGTGCCAGCAGCTTGGGCCGGAGAGGAGATACGCAGTATTTT

j_call: TRBJ2-1
clone_size: few
d_call: TRBD1
v_call: TRBV5-4
cdr3_aa: CASSLYTGGNNEQFF
cdr3_nt: TGTGCCAGCAGCTTATATACAGGGGGGAACAATGAGCAGTTCTTC

j_call: TRBJ2-3
clone_size: many
d_call: TRBD2
v_call: TRBV5-1
cdr3_aa: CASSPGRGRTDTQYF
cdr3_nt: TGCGCCAGCAGCCCCGGGAGGGGACGGACAGATACGCAGTATTTT

j_call: TRBJ1-2
clone_size: many
d_call: TRBD1
v_call: TRBV20-1
cdr3_aa: CSADLGTAEGYGYTF
cdr3_nt: TGCAGTGCTGACCTCGGGACAGCCGAGGGCTATGGCTACACCTTC

j_call: TRBJ1-2
clone_size: many
d_call: -
v_call: TRBV20-1
cdr3_aa: CSARDRPRLNYGYTF
cdr3_nt: TGCAGTGCTAGAGATCGTCCCAGGCTTAACTATGGCTACACCTTC

j_call: TRBJ1-2
clone_size: many
d_call: -
v_call: TRBV28
cdr3_aa: CASGGSLPMSYGYTF
cdr3_nt: TGTGCCAGCGGGGGAAGCCTCCCTATGTCTTATGGCTACACCTTC

j_call: TRBJ1-5
clone_size: many
d_call: TRBD1
v_call: TRBV5-1
cdr3_aa: CASSFGTENQPQHF
cdr3_nt: TGCGCCAGCAGCTTCGGGACAGAAAATCAGCCCCAGCATTTT

j_call: TRBJ1-2
clone_size: many
d_call: -
v_call: TRBV29-1
cdr3_aa: CSADRGHFYGYTF
cdr3_nt: TGCAGCGCCGATCGGGGACACTTCTATGGCTACACCTTC

j_call: TRBJ1-1
clone_size: many
d_call: -
v_call: TRBV5-1
cdr3_aa: CASSLVGARNTEAFF
cdr3_nt: TGCGCCAGCAGCCTCGTAGGGGCCCGGAACACTGAAGCTTTCTTT

j_call: TRBJ1-3
clone_size: medium-sized
d_call: -
v_call: TRBV29-1
cdr3_aa: CSVGQYSGNTIYF
cdr3_nt: TGCAGCGTTGGACAGTACTCTGGAAACACCATATATTTT

j_call: TRBJ1-4
clone_size: many
d_call: TRBD1
v_call: TRBV7-2
cdr3_aa: CASSPGGSNEKLFF
cdr3_nt: TGTGCCAGCAGCCCAGGGGGCAGCAATGAAAAACTGTTTTTT

j_call: TRBJ1-2
clone_size: many
d_call: -
v_call: TRBV11-2
cdr3_aa: CASSAPAGADTF
cdr3_nt: TGTGCCAGCAGCGCTCCTGCAGGGGCCGACACCTTC

j_call: TRBJ1-2
clone_size: many
d_call: -
v_call: TRBV29-1
cdr3_aa: CSVRTESYTF
cdr3_nt: TGCAGCGTCCGGACAGAAAGCTACACCTTC

j_call: TRBJ2-7
clone_size: many
d_call: -
v_call: TRBV6-1
cdr3_aa: CASWRRIGERGEQYF
cdr3_nt: TGTGCCAGCTGGCGTAGGATAGGGGAAAGAGGCGAGCAGTACTTC

j_call: TRBJ1-5
clone_size: -
d_call: -
v_call: TRBV3-1
cdr3_aa: CASSQGINQPQHF
cdr3_nt: TGTGCCAGCAGCCAAGGCATCAATCAGCCCCAGCATTTT

j_call: TRBJ2-1
clone_size: many
d_call: TRBD2
v_call: TRBV7-9
cdr3_aa: CASSLWSRAGGANEQFF
cdr3_nt: TGTGCCAGCAGCTTATGGTCTCGAGCGGGAGGGGCCAATGAGCAGTTCTTC

j_call: TRBJ2-7
clone_size: few
d_call: -
v_call: TRBV3-1
cdr3_aa: CASSQATGGSYEQYF
cdr3_nt: TGTGCCAGCAGCCAAGCTACAGGAGGCTCCTACGAGCAGTACTTC

j_call: TRBJ2-5
clone_size: many
d_call: -
v_call: TRBV5-1
cdr3_aa: CASRIGQTGIETQYF
cdr3_nt: TGCGCCAGCAGAATAGGCCAAACAGGGATCGAGACCCAGTACTTC

j_call: TRBJ2-7
clone_size: many
d_call: TRBD2
v_call: TRBV28
cdr3_aa: CASSSTSGRTQNYEQYF
cdr3_nt: TGTGCCAGCAGTTCGACTAGCGGGAGGACCCAGAATTACGAGCAGTACTTC

j_call: TRBJ2-7
clone_size: -
d_call: -
v_call: TRBV5-1
cdr3_aa: CASSLSSELGEQYF
cdr3_nt: TGCGCCAGCAGCTTGTCCAGCGAGCTCGGCGAGCAGTACTTC

j_call: TRBJ2-3
clone_size: many
d_call: -
v_call: TRBV30
cdr3_aa: CAWSVNGGGGDTQYF
cdr3_nt: TGTGCCTGGAGTGTAAACGGGGGAGGGGGAGATACGCAGTATTTT

j_call: TRBJ2-1
clone_size: many
d_call: -
v_call: TRBV11-2
cdr3_aa: CASSFPSGSSYNEQFF
cdr3_nt: TGTGCCAGCAGCTTCCCGAGCGGAAGCTCCTACAATGAGCAGTTCTTC

j_call: TRBJ1-5
clone_size: many
d_call: -
v_call: TRBV15
cdr3_aa: CATSRETGLGQPQHF
cdr3_nt: TGTGCCACCAGCAGGGAGACAGGACTTGGTCAGCCCCAGCATTTT

j_call: TRBJ1-4
clone_size: many
d_call: -
v_call: TRBV5-1
cdr3_aa: CASSLRDATNEKLFF
cdr3_nt: TGCGCCAGCAGCCTCAGGGATGCAACTAATGAAAAACTGTTTTTT

j_call: TRBJ1-5
clone_size: many
d_call: -
v_call: TRBV28
cdr3_aa: CASSFFGQPQHF
cdr3_nt: TGTGCCAGCAGTTTTTTCGGACAGCCCCAGCATTTT